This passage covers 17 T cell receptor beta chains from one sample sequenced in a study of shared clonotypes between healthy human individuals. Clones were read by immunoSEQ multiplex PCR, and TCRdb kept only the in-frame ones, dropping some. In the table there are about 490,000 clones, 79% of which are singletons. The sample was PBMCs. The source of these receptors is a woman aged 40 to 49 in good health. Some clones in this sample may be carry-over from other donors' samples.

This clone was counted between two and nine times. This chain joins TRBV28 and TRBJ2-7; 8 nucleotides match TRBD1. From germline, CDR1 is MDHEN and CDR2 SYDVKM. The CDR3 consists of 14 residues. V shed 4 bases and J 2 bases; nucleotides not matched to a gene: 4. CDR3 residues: CASSSPTGAYEQYF. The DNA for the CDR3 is TGTGCCAGCAGTTCACCGACAGGGGCCTACGAGCAGTACTTC.

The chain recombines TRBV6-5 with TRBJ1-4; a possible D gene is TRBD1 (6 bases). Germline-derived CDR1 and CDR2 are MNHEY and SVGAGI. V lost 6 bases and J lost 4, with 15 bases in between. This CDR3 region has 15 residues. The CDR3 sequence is CASSLGGRVNEKLFF. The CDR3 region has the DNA TGTGCCAGCAGCCTCGGGGGCAGGGTTAATGAAAAACTGTTTTTT.

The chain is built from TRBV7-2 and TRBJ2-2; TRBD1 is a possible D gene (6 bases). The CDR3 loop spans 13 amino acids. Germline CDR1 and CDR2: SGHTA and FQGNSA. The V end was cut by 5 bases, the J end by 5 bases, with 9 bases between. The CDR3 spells CASSPGHTGELFF. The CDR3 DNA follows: TGTGCCAGCAGCCCGGGACATACCGGGGAGCTGTTTTTT.

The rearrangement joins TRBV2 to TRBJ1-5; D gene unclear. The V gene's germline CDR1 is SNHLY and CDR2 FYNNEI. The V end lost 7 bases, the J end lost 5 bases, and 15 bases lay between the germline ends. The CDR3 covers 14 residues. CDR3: CASKNGQVDQPQHF. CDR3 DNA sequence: TGTGCCAGCAAGAATGGGCAGGTCGATCAGCCCCAGCATTTT.

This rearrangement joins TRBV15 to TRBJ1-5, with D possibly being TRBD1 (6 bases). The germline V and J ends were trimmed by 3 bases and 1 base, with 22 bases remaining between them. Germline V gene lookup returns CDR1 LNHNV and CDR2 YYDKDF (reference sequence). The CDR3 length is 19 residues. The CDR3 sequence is CATSSWAQGPRKSNQPQHF. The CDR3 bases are TGTGCCACCAGCAGTTGGGCACAGGGTCCCAGGAAGAGCAATCAGCCCCAGCATTTT.

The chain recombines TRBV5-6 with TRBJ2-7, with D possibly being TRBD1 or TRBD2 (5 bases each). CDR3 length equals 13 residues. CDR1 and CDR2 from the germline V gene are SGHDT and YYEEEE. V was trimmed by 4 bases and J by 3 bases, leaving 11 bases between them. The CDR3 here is CASSPGPFYEQYF. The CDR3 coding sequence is TGTGCCAGCAGCCCGGGACCTTTCTACGAGCAGTACTTC. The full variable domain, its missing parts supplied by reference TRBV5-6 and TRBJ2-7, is DAGVTQSPTHLIKTRGQQVTLRCSPKSGHDTVSWYQQALGQGPQFIFQYYEEEERQRGNFPDRFSGHQFPNYSSELNVNALLLGDSALYLCASSPGPFYEQYFGPGTRLTVT.

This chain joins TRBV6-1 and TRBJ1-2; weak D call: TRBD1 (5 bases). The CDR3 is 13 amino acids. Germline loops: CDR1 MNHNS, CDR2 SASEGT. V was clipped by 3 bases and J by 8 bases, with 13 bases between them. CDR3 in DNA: TGTGCCAGCAGTGAGGGCAGGGTCTTAGGCTACACCTTC. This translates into CASSEGRVLGYTF.

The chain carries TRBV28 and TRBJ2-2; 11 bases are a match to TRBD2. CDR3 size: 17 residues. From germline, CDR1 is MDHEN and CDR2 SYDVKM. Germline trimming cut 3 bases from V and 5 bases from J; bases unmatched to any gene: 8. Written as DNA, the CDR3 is TGTGCCAGCAGTTTGGTTACTAGCGGGAGCCGGACCGGGGAGCTGTTTTTT. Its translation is CASSLVTSGSRTGELFF.

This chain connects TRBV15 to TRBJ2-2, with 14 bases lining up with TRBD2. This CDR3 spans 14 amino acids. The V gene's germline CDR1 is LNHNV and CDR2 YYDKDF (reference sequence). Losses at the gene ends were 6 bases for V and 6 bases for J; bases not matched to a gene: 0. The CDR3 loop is CATRGLAGAGELFF. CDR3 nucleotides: TGTGCCACCAGGGGACTAGCGGGAGCCGGGGAGCTGTTTTTT.

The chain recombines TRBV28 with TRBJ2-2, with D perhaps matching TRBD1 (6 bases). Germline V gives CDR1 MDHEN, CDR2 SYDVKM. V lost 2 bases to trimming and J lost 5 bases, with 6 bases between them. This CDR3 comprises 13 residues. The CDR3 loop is CASSLTGTGELFF. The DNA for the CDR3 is TGTGCCAGCAGTTTAACAGGGACCGGGGAGCTGTTTTTT.

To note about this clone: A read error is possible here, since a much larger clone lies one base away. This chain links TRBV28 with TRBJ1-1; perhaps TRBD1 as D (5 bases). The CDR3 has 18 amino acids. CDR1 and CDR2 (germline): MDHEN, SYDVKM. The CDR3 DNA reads TGTGCCAGCGGTTTATTCTTGGTGTGGGGCAGGCCAAACACTGAAGCTTTCTTT. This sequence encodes CASGLFLVWGRPNTEAFF.

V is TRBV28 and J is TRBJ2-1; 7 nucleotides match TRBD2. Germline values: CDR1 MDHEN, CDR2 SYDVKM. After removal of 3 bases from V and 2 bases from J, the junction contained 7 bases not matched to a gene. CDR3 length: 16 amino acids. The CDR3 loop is CASSFLTSAAYNEQFF. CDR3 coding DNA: TGTGCCAGCAGTTTTCTAACTAGCGCGGCCTACAATGAGCAGTTCTTC.

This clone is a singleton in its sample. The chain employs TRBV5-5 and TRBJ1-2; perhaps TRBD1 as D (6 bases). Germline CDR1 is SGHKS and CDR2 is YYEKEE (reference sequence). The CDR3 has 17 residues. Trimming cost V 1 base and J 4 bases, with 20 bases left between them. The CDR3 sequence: CASSLSPSPGQFYGYTF. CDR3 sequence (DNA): TGTGCCAGCAGCTTGTCCCCGTCCCCCGGACAGTTCTATGGCTACACCTTC. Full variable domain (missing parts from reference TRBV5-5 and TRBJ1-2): DAGVTQSPTHLIKTRGQQVTLRCSPISGHKSVSWYQQVLGQGPQFIFQYYEKEERGRGNFPDRFSARQFPNYSSELNVNALLLGDSALYLCASSLSPSPGQFYGYTFGSGTRLTVV.

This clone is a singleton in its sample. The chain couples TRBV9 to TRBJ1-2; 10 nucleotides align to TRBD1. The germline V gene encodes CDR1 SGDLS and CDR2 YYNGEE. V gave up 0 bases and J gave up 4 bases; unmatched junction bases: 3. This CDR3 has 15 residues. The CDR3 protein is CASSVATGGRYGYTF. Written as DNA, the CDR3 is TGTGCCAGCAGCGTAGCGACAGGGGGCCGCTATGGCTACACCTTC.

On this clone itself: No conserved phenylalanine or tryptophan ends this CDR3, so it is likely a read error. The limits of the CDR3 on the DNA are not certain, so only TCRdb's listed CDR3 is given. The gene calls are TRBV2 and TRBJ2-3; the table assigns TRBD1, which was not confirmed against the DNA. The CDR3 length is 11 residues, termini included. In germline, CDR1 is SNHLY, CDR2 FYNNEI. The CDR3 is CASSSGQGAGV.

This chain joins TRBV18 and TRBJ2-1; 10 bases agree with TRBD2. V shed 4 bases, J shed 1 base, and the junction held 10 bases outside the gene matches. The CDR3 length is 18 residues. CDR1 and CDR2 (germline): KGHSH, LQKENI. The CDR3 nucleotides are TGTGCCAGCTCACTTTCCTATAGCGGGAGGTCTTCCTACAATGAGCAGTTCTTC. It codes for CASSLSYSGRSSYNEQFF.

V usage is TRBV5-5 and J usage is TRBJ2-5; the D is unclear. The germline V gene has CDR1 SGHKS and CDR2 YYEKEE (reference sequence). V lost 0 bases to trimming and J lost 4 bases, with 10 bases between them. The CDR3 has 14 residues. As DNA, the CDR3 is TGTGCCAGCAGCTTGGCGGCAGCCAGAGAGACCCAGTACTTC. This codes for CASSLAAARETQYF.